This T cell receptor (beta chain) was recorded in a study of beta chain features in type 1 diabetes. CD4+ naive, central memory, regulatory and stem cell-like memory subsets were isolated by sorting on CD45RO/CCR7/CD25/CD127/CD95/CD27. V lost 5 bases to trimming and J lost 5 bases; unmatched junction nucleotides: 8. Germline V gives CDR1 GTSNPN, CDR2 SVGIG (reference sequence). The CDR3 runs to 13 residues. Reverse transcribing all isolated RNA meant expressed TCRB transcripts were sequenced. Generated by immunoSEQ multiplex PCR, the TCRdb table keeps only in-frame clones and is missing some. The table shows 640,000 or so clones, with around 15% occurring only once. Findings and caveats of the study: In all four CD4+ subsets, TCRB CDR3 length was significantly, moderately reduced in type 1 diabetes. Whether HLA type influences TCRB rearrangement remained unresolved here.

Of note for this clone: What it binds is unknown.

This rearrangement joins TRBV30 to TRBJ2-7, with 8 bases identical to TRBD1. Sample: naive CD4+ T cells from blood. The TCR originated in a man aged 18 to 35 with type 1 diabetes. The CDR3 nucleotides read TGTGCCTGGGTAGGACAGGGTTTAAACGAGCAGTACTTC. Translation: CAWVGQGLNEQYF.